This entry describes one TCR beta chain. This table comes from immunoSEQ multiplex PCR, and its TCRdb copy is limited to in-frame clones, with some not included. The sample records fewer than 850,000 clones, about two thirds being singletons. This record comes from a study of shared clonotypes between healthy human individuals. The germline V gene has CDR1 SGHVS and CDR2 FNYEAQ. The CDR3 runs 15 residues. The ends lost 5 bases at V and 2 bases at J; junction bases unmatched: 9. The TCR sequence derives from a woman in her 30s in good health. The sample comprised memory CD4+ T cells sorted from blood. The subset was: CD45RA-negative fraction. The V call is TRBV7-6, the J call TRBJ2-7; 7 bases fit TRBD2. The DNA for the CDR3 is TGTGCCAGCAGCCGAGGGACTAACGCTCCCTACGAGCAGTACTTC. As protein: CASSRGTNAPYEQYF.